This T cell receptor (beta chain) comes out of a study of T-cell reconstitution after alpha-beta-depleted transplantation in children. Study observations and caveats: Reportedly, only several hundred clones from non-depleted graft cells drove alpha-beta T-cell counts at about two months. Fresh T-cell production supplied most of the T-cell counts and diversity seen one year after transplant.

Molecular barcoding with unique molecular identifiers was used for the TCRbeta library. TCRdb processed the PCR reads anew with MiXCR; each CDR3 protein has one entry. The sample lists around 90,000 distinct CDR3 sequences; 15% were seen once. Remarks on this clonotype: Its antigen is still unknown.

V was clipped by 5 bases and J by 6 bases, with 14 bases between them. Germline CDR1 reads MNHEY; CDR2 reads SMNVEV (reference sequence). The CDR3 has 14 residues. The sequencing here drew on PBMCs, mostly from graft donor cells, taken 180 days after TCRalphabeta/CD19-depleted stem cell transplant. This TCR was recovered from a male patient between 2 and 10 years old who had a stem cell transplant for acute lymphoblastic leukemia, so the T cells may come from the graft donor. The chain employs TRBV27 and TRBJ1-5; possible D gene TRBD1, 5 bases. The CDR3 DNA sequence: TGTGCCAGCAGTCAAATGGGGGTTCTTCAGCCCCAGCATTTT. This encodes CASSQMGVLQPQHF.